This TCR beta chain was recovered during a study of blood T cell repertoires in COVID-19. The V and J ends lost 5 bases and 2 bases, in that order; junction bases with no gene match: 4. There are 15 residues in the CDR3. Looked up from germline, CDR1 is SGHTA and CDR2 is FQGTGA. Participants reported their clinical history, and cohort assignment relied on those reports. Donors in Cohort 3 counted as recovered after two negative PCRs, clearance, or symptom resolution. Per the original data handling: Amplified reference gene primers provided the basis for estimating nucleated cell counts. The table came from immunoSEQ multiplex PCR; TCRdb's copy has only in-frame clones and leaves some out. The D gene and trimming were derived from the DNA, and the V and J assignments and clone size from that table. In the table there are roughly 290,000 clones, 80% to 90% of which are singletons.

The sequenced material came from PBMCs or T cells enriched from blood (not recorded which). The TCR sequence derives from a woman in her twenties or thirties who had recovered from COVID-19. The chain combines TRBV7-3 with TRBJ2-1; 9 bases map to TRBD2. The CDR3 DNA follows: TGTGCCAGCAGCGTTAGCGGGAGTACCTACAATGAGCAGTTCTTC. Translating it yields CASSVSGSTYNEQFF.